Listed here are 13 T cell receptor beta chains from one sample, sequenced in a study of blood T cells in healthy people across ages. Through a sample-barcoded 5' primer and a J-beta primer mix, a second PCR was run for about 6 to 12 cycles. TCRdb reprocessed the 5' RACE reads with MiXCR, giving one entry per CDR3 protein. The sample holds about 1.4 million distinct CDR3 sequences, 59% seen once. Sequenced material: blood. Receptors originate from a man between 18 and 35 years old in good health.

Concerning this clonotype: It is unclear where the CDR3 begins or ends on the DNA, so no DNA is shown, and the CDR3 is as TCRdb lists it. This rearrangement joins TRBV4-3 to TRBJ1-2. The CDR3 numbers 14 amino acids, ends counted. CDR1 LGHNA and CDR2 YSLEER come from the germline V gene. CDR3 protein: CAGSQRETGYGCTF.

The table lists this clonotype with many counts. This chain uses TRBV18 with TRBJ2-5, with D uncertain. V gave up 8 bases and J gave up 1 base, with 11 bases separating them. The CDR3 loop spans 13 amino acids. Germline V gives CDR1 KGHSH, CDR2 LQKENI. As DNA, the CDR3 is TGTGCCAGCAGCCCGTCTGGCCAAGAGACCCAGTACTTC. Its translation is CASSPSGQETQYF.

V and J are TRBV15 and TRBJ2-2; D gene ambiguous. The germline gives CDR1 LNHNV, CDR2 YYDKDF (reference sequence). This CDR3 comprises 15 residues. Trimming cost V 3 bases and J 7 bases, with 15 bases left between them. The CDR3 is CATSSRGRQGGELFF. The CDR3 region has the DNA TGTGCCACCAGCAGTCGTGGCAGGCAAGGCGGGGAGCTGTTTTTT.

V usage is TRBV4-1 and J usage is TRBJ2-5; no clear D gene. TRBJ2-7 explains the end of the DNA better; the J call may be wrong. CDR3 length equals 15 residues. The germline V gene has CDR1 MGHRA and CDR2 YSYEKL. The DNA for the CDR3 is TGCGCCAGCAGCCAAGGGGGAAGAAGCTCCTACGAGCAGTACTTC. Translation gives CASSQGGRSSYEQYF.

This clonotype has a handful of counts. The chain uses TRBV2 and TRBJ2-1; TRBD1 or TRBD2 may be the D gene (6 bases each). The CDR3 has 16 amino acids. Trimming took 3 bases from V and 1 from J, leaving 13 bases between them. The germline gives CDR1 SNHLY, CDR2 FYNNEI. The CDR3 loop reads CASSEEGGRSYNEQFF. DNA of the CDR3: TGTGCCAGCAGTGAGGAGGGGGGTCGATCCTACAATGAGCAGTTCTTC.

The V gene is TRBV4-3, the J gene TRBJ1-2, with D possibly TRBD1 on 6 matching bases. CDR3 length: 13 residues. Trimming removed 2 bases from V and 7 bases from J, with 11 bases in between. CDR1 and CDR2 (germline): LGHNA, YSLEER. CDR3 in amino acids: CASSQSAGVGYTF. The CDR3 nucleotides are TGCGCCAGCAGCCAAAGTGCAGGGGTTGGCTACACCTTC.

This clonotype was picked up one time. The rearrangement joins TRBV21-1 to TRBJ2-1. TRBV21-1 is a known pseudogene. The CDR3 sequence is 14 residues long. The CDR3 protein is CASSKVRSHNEQFF. CDR3 bases: TGTGCCAGCAGCAAAGTGAGGAGTCACAATGAGCAGTTCTTC.

The CDR3 DNA sequence: TGCGCCAGCAGCCAAGATCAGGGCTCCACAGATACGCAGTATTTT. Amino acid sequence: CASSQDQGSTDTQYF. V is TRBV4-1 and J is TRBJ2-3, with D maybe TRBD1 (5 bases). The length of the CDR3 is 15 residues. Deletions cut 0 bases from V and 2 bases from J, with 9 bases between. The V gene's germline CDR1 is MGHRA and CDR2 YSYEKL.

This sequence joins TRBV24-1 and TRBJ2-3; TRBD2 matches 7 bases. The CDR3 spans 16 residues. Per germline, CDR1 KGHDR and CDR2 SFDVKD. The trim removed 4 bases at V and 5 bases at J, leaving 11 bases unmatched. CDR3 protein: CATSDLAGELKDTQYF. CDR3 bases: TGTGCCACCAGTGACCTGGCGGGGGAACTCAAAGATACGCAGTATTTT.

The chain has TRBV30 and TRBJ2-5; weak D call: TRBD1 (5 bases). The V end lost 2 bases, the J end lost 12 bases, and 13 bases lay between the germline ends. The CDR3 is made up of 11 amino acids. CDR1 GTSNPN and CDR2 SVGIG come from the germline V gene (reference sequence). CDR3 protein: CAWSPGANKYF. The CDR3 DNA follows: TGTGCCTGGAGTCCTGGGGCTAACAAGTACTTC.

The chain recombines TRBV3-1 with TRBJ1-6; 7 bases fit TRBD1. The trim removed 6 bases at V and 7 bases at J, leaving 9 bases unmatched. CDR1 and CDR2 (germline): LGHDT, YNNKEL (reference sequence). The CDR3 is 15 residues long. This CDR3 reads CASSQGQFLNSPLHF. The CDR3 DNA reads TGTGCCAGCAGTCAGGGACAGTTCCTAAATTCACCCCTCCACTTT.

The chain uses TRBV9 and TRBJ2-7; TRBD2 is a possible D gene (6 bases). The J call may be faulty, since TRBJ2-5 better matches the DNA end. CDR1 SGDLS and CDR2 YYNGEE come from the germline V gene. The CDR3 runs to 13 residues. The CDR3 reads CASSGRASETQYF. DNA of the CDR3: TGTGCCAGCAGCGGGAGGGCCTCAGAGACCCAGTACTTC.

This rearrangement joins TRBV20-1 to TRBJ1-1; D remains ambiguous. There are 13 residues in the CDR3. Germline values: CDR1 DFQATT, CDR2 SNEGSKA (reference sequence). V lost 2 bases and J 4 bases, leaving 11 bases between the germline ends. CDR3 bases: TGCAGTGCTAGATGGAGGGAGTCCACTGAAGCTTTCTTT. Protein: CSARWRESTEAFF.